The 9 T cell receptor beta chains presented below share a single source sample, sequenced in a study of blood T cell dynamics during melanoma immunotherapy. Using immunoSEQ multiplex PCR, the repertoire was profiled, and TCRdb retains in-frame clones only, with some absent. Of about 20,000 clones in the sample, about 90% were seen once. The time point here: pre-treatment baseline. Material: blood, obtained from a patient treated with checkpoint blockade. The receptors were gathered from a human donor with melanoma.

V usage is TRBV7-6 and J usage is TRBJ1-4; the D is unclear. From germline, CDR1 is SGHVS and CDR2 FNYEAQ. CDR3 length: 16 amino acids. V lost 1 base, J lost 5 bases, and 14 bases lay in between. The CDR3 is CASSLVGSNPNEKLFF. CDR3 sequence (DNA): TGTGCCAGCAGCTTAGTTGGCTCCAACCCCAATGAAAAACTGTTTTTT. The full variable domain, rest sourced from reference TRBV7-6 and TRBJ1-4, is GAGVSQSPRYKVTKRGQDVALRCDPISGHVSLYWYRQALGQGPEFLTYFNYEAQQDKSGLPNDRFSAERPEGSISTLTIQRTEQRDSAMYRCASSLVGSNPNEKLFFGSGTQLSVL.

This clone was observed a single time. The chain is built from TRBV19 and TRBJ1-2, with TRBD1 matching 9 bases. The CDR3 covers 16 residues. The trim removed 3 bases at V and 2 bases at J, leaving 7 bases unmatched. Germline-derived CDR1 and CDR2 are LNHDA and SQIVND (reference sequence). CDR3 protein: CASSMDRGASNYGYTF. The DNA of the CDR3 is TGTGCCAGTAGTATGGACAGGGGTGCATCAAACTATGGCTACACCTTC.

CDR3 protein: CASSFDRGKLFF. The CDR3, as DNA: TGTGCCAGCAGCTTCGACAGGGGGAAACTGTTTTTT. The chain employs TRBV7-2 and TRBJ1-4; 9 bases fit TRBD1. Germline assignment: CDR1 SGHTA and CDR2 FQGNSA. With 3 bases clipped from V and 11 bases from J, the junction kept 1 base outside the gene matches. This CDR3 contains 12 residues.

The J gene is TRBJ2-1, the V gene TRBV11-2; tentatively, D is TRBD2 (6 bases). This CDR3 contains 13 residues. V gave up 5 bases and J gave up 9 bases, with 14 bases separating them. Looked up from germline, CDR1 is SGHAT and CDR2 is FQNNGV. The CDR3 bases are TGTGCCAGCAGCCCCCGCCAGGGACTTGAGCAGTTCTTC. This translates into CASSPRQGLEQFF.

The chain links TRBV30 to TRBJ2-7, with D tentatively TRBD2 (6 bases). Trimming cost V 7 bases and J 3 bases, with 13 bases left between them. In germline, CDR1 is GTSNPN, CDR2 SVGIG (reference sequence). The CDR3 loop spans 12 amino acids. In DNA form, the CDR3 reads TGTGCCTCGGGGGATTGGGGCTACGAGCAGTACTTC. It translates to CASGDWGYEQYF.

The chain's CDR3 is CASSPRGLFTDTQYF. The CDR3, as DNA: TGTGCCAGCAGCCCGCGGGGTCTTTTCACAGATACGCAGTATTTT. This chain uses TRBV9 with TRBJ2-3, with a tentative D call TRBD2 (6 bases). V dropped 4 bases and J dropped 2 bases, with 14 bases sitting between them. The CDR3 totals 15 residues. Germline values: CDR1 SGDLS, CDR2 YYNGEE.

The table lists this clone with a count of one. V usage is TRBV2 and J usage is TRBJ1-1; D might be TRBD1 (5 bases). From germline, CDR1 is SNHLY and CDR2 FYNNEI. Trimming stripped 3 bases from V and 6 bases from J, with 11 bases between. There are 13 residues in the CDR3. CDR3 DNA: TGTGCCAGCAGTGACAGGGCGGCTGCTGAAGCTTTCTTT. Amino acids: CASSDRAAAEAFF. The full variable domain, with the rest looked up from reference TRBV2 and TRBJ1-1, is EPEVTQTPSHQVTQMGQEVILRCVPISNHLYFYWYRQILGQKVEFLVSFYNNEISEKSEIFDDQFSVERPDGSNFTLKIRSTKLEDSAMYFCASSDRAAAEAFFGQGTRLTVV.

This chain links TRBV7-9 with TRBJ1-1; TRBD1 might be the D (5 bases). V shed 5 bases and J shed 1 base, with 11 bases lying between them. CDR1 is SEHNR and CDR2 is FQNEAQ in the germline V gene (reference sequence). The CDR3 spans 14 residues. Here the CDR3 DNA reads TGTGCCAGCAGCATCAGGACATCGAACACTGAAGCTTTCTTT. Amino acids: CASSIRTSNTEAFF.

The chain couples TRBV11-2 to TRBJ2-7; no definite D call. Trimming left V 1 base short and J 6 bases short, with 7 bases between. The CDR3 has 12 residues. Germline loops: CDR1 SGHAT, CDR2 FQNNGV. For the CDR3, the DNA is TGTGCCAGCAGCTTAGCCGTCGGCGAGCAGTACTTC. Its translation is CASSLAVGEQYF.